A single T cell receptor (beta chain) is shown here with its context. The specificity of this receptor is unknown. No base qualities exist here, and no much larger clone lies one base off it. The immunoSEQ hsTCRB v3.0 assay was used at survey level resolution to sequence the TRB variable region. The targeted TRB sequencing depth was about 40,000-55,000 T-cell genomes per sample. TRB libraries were pooled and sequenced on an Illumina MiSeq using a v3 150-cycle kit. Turning to the authors' computational methods: Repertoire analysis ran in R within a reproducible Nextflow workflow covering QC, data transformation and analysis. Custom analyses were implemented in LymphoSeq2, an R package for AIRR-Seq data exploration. A handful of samples that produced fewer than 5000 total TRB sequences were removed, so 150 to 200 HIV repertoires were analyzed. Among the 180 or so HIV repertoires that were kept, 59 were collected before ART initiation and 120 to 140 were collected after ART initiation. Repertoires were downsampled to 5000 TRB nucleotide sequences, with summary statistics averaged over 100 downsampling iterations. The analysis kept only TRB sequences whose CDR3 regions were at least seven amino acids long. A Shannon entropy-derived clonality score and the Gini coefficient were used to measure diversity. Repertoire networks linked the top 5000 CDR3 amino acid sequences whenever two sequences differed by an edit distance of one. For TRB CDR3 amino acid sequences, GLIPH2 was used to predict antigen specificity groups and MHC restriction. Known CMV, EBV, HIV or tissue antigen associations were flagged by matching CDR3 amino acid sequences against VDJdb and McPAS-TCR. Pre-ART, post-ART and control groups were compared with Wilcoxon signed-rank tests and Holm-Bonferroni correction. The table comes from immuneACCESS by way of TCRdb, which keeps in-frame sequences with V and J called. Part of the clones is missing from these tables; in studies checked, under half for an unresolved V gene and the rest for unknown reasons. That table supplies the V and J calls and clone size; D and trimming were determined from the DNA. In this sample the table shows around 21,000 clones, approximately 88% of which occur a single time. The top ten clones comprise more than 3.5% of the sample.

This sample is part of a study of long-term antiretroviral therapy in people with HIV (dated by TCRdb to the early 2020s). Study-level background: The earliest samples were collected approximately a decade before the 2015 WHO recommendation for immediate ART, a period when ART was typically delayed until CD4 counts fell. Among the 30 to 35 participants with HIV, over nine were female. A retrospective serial study tested whether ART initiation and durable HIV suppression were associated with changes in peripheral blood TRB repertoire composition and diversity. A total of approximately 200 cryopreserved PBMC samples came from 30 adults with confirmed HIV infection and were collected serially over a mean of roughly 6 years (range 1-12). No cross-contamination during QIAcube processing turned up in test extractions that ran a monoclonal T-cell line alongside 30 to 35 polyclonal samples.

Trimmed from V: 7 bases; trimmed from J: 1 base; junction bases lacking a gene match: 5. The CDR3 runs 14 residues from the cysteine to the phenylalanine. Only the CDR3 portion is preserved as DNA: 42 bases, with reading frame beginning at the first base. As encoded in the germline V gene, CDR1 is MNHNS while CDR2 is SASEGT. To be included, a participant needed at least one PBMC sample from before ART initiation plus at least two post-ART samples. All participants with HIV were treated in the United States of America. Cryopreserved samples of 1-10 million PBMC were thawed and washed before DNA extraction. At the time of the earliest PBMC sample, participants with HIV were aged between about 20 and 54 years. Each participant contributed PBMC samples from 1-4 timepoints before ART initiation and 2-8 timepoints after ART initiation, with a median of 7 samples. For every participant, serial HIV viral load, CD4+ T-cell count, ART history and demographic data were obtained. Genomic DNA was extracted from unsorted PBMC with a Qiagen kit on a QIAcube, processed in batches of 12 samples.

General study outcomes and caveats: Owing to limited PBMC availability, only the TCR beta chain was sequenced, without alpha chain pairing. Narrower CDR3 length ranges were observed in HIV repertoires than in controls, and an antigen-experienced repertoire with only a slight naive shift after ART was suggested by the network structure. A significant increase in TRB diversity was found to be associated with ART initiation, although TRB diversity was observed to remain significantly below that of transplant donor controls even after long-term ART. Samples dated from 2004 to 2017, and the ART regimens used may be less effective than current ones. No data were available on ART adherence, viral resistance or therapy changes, limiting inferences about post-ART repertoire changes. Expanded TRB clones identified before ART initiation dominated the repertoire at all time points, although this dominance fluctuated and declined in many PLHIV after ART. Because cell numbers in pre-ART samples were limited, unsorted PBMC were profiled instead of sorted CD4+ and CD8+ T cells.

Recombination joined TRBV6-1 with TRBJ2-7; 9 middle bases align to TRBD1. This receptor was obtained from a man aged 25-40 years with HIV. The source was unsorted PBMCs, collected almost 6 years after starting antiretroviral therapy. CDR3 protein: CASTMTGGSYEQYF. The sequence in DNA is TGTGCCAGCACCATGACAGGGGGGTCCTACGAGCAGTACTTC.